What follows are 14 T cell receptor beta chains derived from one specimen sequenced in a study of shared clonotypes between healthy human individuals. Naive-designated CD8 cells lacked CD45RO, were positively enriched for CCR7, and omitted terminally differentiated effector memory CD45RA+ cells. The repertoire was sequenced with immunoSEQ multiplex PCR; TCRdb's copy has only in-frame clones and lacks some. The repertoire consists of 2 million to 2.5 million clones, with approximately 95% occurring once and the leading ten covering around 1.1%. Input material: naive CD8+ T cells sorted from blood. These receptors were obtained from a young man in good health.

This clone is a singleton in its sample. The gene calls are TRBV19 and TRBJ2-1, with 10 bases identical to TRBD2. The CDR3 runs 15 residues. With 5 bases clipped from V and 5 bases from J, the junction kept 6 bases outside the gene matches. The V gene's germline CDR1 is LNHDA and CDR2 SQIVND (reference sequence). The CDR3 coding sequence is TGTGCCAGTAGTTTTATAGCGGGAGGTAACAATGAGCAGTTCTTC. Protein sequence: CASSFIAGGNNEQFF.

The chain is built from TRBV7-2 and TRBJ2-2; the match to TRBD1 covers 8 bases. The length of the CDR3 is 15 residues. The junction had 8 bases not matched to a gene; V was cut back by 5 bases and J by 6 bases. CDR1 is SGHTA and CDR2 is FQGNSA in the germline V gene. CDR3 sequence reads: CASSPLTGVAGELFF. For the CDR3, the DNA is TGTGCCAGCAGCCCCTTGACAGGGGTGGCCGGGGAGCTGTTTTTT.

This chain links TRBV5-6 with TRBJ2-7; no reliable D call. The V gene lost 0 bases and the J gene lost 4 bases, with 14 bases spanning the gap. Germline V lookup: CDR1 SGHDT, CDR2 YYEEEE. CDR3 length: 15 amino acids. CDR3 in DNA: TGTGCCAGCAGCTTGGGGGAAGCCCCCCCATACGAGCAGTACTTC. This gives the protein CASSLGEAPPYEQYF.

The V gene is TRBV4-1, the J gene TRBJ1-3, with D hard to call. The germline V and J ends were trimmed by 0 bases and 2 bases, with 8 bases remaining between them. Germline-derived CDR1 and CDR2 are MGHRA and YSYEKL. The CDR3 contains 15 residues. The CDR3 DNA reads as TGCGCCAGCAGCCAAGAGGTCCCGGCTGGAAACACCATATATTTT. This codes for CASSQEVPAGNTIYF.

Remarks on this clone: The same CDR3 also results from other DNA sequences found in this sample. This rearrangement joins TRBV10-2 to TRBJ2-7; no definite D call. Germline V gene data show CDR1 as WSHSY and CDR2 as SAAADI. Between the trimmed V and J ends, which lost 2 bases and 4 bases, there was a span of 3 bases. The CDR3 contains 11 residues. This CDR3 reads CASSEVYEQYF. CDR3 coding DNA: TGCGCCAGCAGTGAGGTATACGAGCAGTACTTC.

This clone appeared once. This sequence joins TRBV27 and TRBJ2-1; 8 bases fit TRBD2. The CDR3 length is 13 residues. With V trimmed by 2 bases and J by 6 bases, 0 bases remained unmatched. Germline loops: CDR1 MNHEY, CDR2 SMNVEV (reference sequence). CDR3 DNA: TGTGCCAGCAGTTTAGGACTAGCCAATGAGCAGTTCTTC. Translating gives CASSLGLANEQFF.

The V call is TRBV10-2, the J call TRBJ2-7; no firm D call. Trimming took off 6 bases at V and 0 bases at J, with 3 bases between the two ends. This CDR3 has 11 residues. Germline V gene lookup returns CDR1 WSHSY and CDR2 SAAADI. In DNA form, the CDR3 reads TGCGCCAGCAGGGCCTCCTACGAGCAGTACTTC. This encodes CASRASYEQYF.

The chain carries TRBV19 and TRBJ2-1, with D possibly TRBD2 on 6 matching bases. Germline CDR1 is LNHDA and CDR2 is SQIVND (reference sequence). Trimming cost V 11 bases and J 8 bases, with 19 bases left between them. This CDR3 is 13 amino acids long. The CDR3 protein is CAGSPGDGHEQFF. The CDR3 coding sequence is TGTGCCGGCTCGCCGGGGGACGGTCATGAGCAGTTCTTC.

V usage is TRBV27 and J usage is TRBJ1-5, with D unresolved. The CDR3 extends over 15 amino acids. The ends were cut back, 6 bases at V and 0 bases at J, with 12 bases in the middle. Germline loops: CDR1 MNHEY, CDR2 SMNVEV (reference sequence). CDR3 amino acids: CASRGIWNSNQPQHF. CDR3 DNA sequence: TGTGCCAGCAGGGGTATTTGGAATAGCAATCAGCCCCAGCATTTT.

For this clone: The same CDR3 arises from other DNA sequences in this sample as well. V is TRBV5-4 and J is TRBJ2-7; 9 positions agree with TRBD2. The CDR3 is 14 residues long. With V trimmed by 0 bases and J by 3 bases, 1 base remained unmatched. The germline V gene encodes CDR1 SGHNT and CDR2 YYREEE (reference sequence). The CDR3 spells CASSLELAGYEQYF. The CDR3 DNA follows: TGTGCCAGCAGCTTGGAACTAGCGGGCTACGAGCAGTACTTC.

The chain links TRBV13 to TRBJ1-2; 7 nucleotides align to TRBD1. Per germline, CDR1 PRHDT and CDR2 FYEKMQ (reference sequence). V lost 5 bases and J lost 6; bases outside the gene matches: 6. This CDR3 comprises 13 residues. The CDR3 DNA reads as TGTGCCAGCAGCCGTTCGGACAGGAATGGCTACACCTTC. Its translation: CASSRSDRNGYTF.

This chain links TRBV4-1 with TRBJ2-7; no definite D call. The V gene lost 3 bases and the J gene lost 6 bases, with 24 bases spanning the gap. Looked up from germline, CDR1 is MGHRA and CDR2 is YSYEKL. The CDR3 spans 17 residues. CDR3 DNA sequence: TGCGCCAGCAGCCATCTTCCCGTCTGGACCCAAGCTTCCGAGCAGTACTTC. Amino acid sequence: CASSHLPVWTQASEQYF.

This chain joins TRBV12-5 and TRBJ1-3; D is undetermined. CDR1 LGHNT and CDR2 FRNRAP come from the germline V gene. Between the trimmed V and J ends, which lost 5 bases and 0 bases, there was a span of 11 bases. CDR3 size: 15 residues. CDR3 sequence: CASGQDLNSGNTIYF. As DNA, the CDR3 is TGTGCTAGTGGTCAGGACTTAAACTCTGGAAACACCATATATTTT.

The gene calls are TRBV6-1 and TRBJ2-6, with no clear D. The length of the CDR3 is 16 residues. CDR1 and CDR2 from the germline V gene are MNHNS and SASEGT. With 2 bases removed from V and 0 bases from J, the gap between germline ends came to 8 bases. The CDR3 protein is CASSEWLSSGANVLTF. The CDR3 DNA is TGTGCCAGCAGTGAATGGCTGAGCTCTGGGGCCAACGTCCTGACTTTC.